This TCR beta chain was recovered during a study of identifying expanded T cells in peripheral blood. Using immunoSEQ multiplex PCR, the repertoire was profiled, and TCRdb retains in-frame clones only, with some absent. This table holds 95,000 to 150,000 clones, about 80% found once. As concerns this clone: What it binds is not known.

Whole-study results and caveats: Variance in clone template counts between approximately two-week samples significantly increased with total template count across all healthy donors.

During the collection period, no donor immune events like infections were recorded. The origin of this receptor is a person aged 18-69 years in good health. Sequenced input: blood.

This CDR3 reads CATEHLRQPNQPQHF. The DNA for the CDR3 is TGTGCCACGGAGCACCTGAGACAGCCCAATCAGCCCCAGCATTTT. The chain employs TRBV6-1 and TRBJ1-5, with D possibly TRBD1 on 5 matching bases. CDR3 length: 15 residues. Trimming took off 10 bases at V and 3 bases at J, with 19 bases between the two ends. From germline, CDR1 is MNHNS and CDR2 SASEGT.